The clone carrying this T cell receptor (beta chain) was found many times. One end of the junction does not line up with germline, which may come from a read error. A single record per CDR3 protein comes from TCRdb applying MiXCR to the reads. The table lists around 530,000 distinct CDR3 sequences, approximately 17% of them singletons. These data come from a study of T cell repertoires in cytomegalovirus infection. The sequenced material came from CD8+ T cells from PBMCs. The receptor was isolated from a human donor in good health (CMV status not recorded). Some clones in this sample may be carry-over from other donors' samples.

The DNA of the CDR3 is TGTGCCACCAGCAGAGAAACGGAACGGGACTTC. It codes for CATSRETERDF. The rearrangement uses TRBV15 and TRBJ2-7; D not resolved. Germline CDR1 reads LNHNV; CDR2 reads YYDKDF (reference sequence). There are 11 residues in the CDR3.